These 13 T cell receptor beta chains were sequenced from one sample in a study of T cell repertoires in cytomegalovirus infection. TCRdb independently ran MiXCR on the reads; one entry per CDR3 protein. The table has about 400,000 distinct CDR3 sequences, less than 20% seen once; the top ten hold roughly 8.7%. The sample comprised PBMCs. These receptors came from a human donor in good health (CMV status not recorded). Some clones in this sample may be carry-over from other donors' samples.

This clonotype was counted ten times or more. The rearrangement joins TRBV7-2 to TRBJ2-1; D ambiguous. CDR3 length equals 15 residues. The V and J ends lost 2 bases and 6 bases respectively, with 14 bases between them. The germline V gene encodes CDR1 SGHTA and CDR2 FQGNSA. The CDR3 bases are TGTGCCAGCAGCTTATTCGCAATGAGAGGCAATGAGCAGTTCTTC. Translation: CASSLFAMRGNEQFF.

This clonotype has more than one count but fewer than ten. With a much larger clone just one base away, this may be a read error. The CDR3, as DNA: TGTGCCAGCAGCATAGACAGGGCTGGTGGCTACACCTTC. Translation: CASSIDRAGGYTF. The J gene is TRBJ1-2, the V gene TRBV12-3 or TRBV12-4, with 7 bases fitting TRBD1. The CDR3 covers 13 residues. With V trimmed by 6 bases and J by 7 bases, 8 bases remained unmatched.

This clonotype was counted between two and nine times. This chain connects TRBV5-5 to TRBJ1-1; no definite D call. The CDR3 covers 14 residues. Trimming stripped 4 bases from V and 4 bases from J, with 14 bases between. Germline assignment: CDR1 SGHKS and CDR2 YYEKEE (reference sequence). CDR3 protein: CASSKRDSITEAFF. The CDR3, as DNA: TGTGCCAGCAGCAAACGGGATAGTATCACTGAAGCTTTCTTT.

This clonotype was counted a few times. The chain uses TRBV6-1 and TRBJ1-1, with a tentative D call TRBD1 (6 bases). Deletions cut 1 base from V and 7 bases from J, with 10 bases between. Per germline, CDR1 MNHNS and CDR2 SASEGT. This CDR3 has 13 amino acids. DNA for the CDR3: TGTGCCAGCAGTGAAGTCTTAGGGGGTGAAGCTTTCTTT. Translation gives CASSEVLGGEAFF.

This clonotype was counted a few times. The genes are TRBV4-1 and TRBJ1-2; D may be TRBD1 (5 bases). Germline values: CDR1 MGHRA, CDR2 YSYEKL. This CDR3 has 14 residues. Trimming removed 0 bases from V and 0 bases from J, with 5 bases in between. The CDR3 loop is CASSQEGANYGYTF. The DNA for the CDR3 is TGCGCCAGCAGCCAAGAGGGGGCTAACTATGGCTACACCTTC.

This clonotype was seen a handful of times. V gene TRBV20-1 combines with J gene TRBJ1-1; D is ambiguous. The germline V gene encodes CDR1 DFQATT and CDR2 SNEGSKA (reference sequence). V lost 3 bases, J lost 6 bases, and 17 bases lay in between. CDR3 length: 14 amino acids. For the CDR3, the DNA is TGCAGTGCTAGGTTTTTGGGGTCTAATGCTGAAGCTTTCTTT. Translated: CSARFLGSNAEAFF.

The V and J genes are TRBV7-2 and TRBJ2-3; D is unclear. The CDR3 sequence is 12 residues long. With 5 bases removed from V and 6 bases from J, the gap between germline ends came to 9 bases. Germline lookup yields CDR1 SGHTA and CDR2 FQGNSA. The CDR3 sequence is CASSADGDTQYF. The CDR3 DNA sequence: TGTGCCAGCAGCGCCGATGGGGATACGCAGTATTTT.

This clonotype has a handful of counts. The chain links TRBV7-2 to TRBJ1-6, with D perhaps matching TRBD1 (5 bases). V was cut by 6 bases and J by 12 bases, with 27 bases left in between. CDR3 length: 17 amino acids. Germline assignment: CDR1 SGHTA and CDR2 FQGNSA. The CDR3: CASSPQGGTGSVIPLHF. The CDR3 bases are TGTGCCAGCAGTCCGCAGGGAGGTACAGGTTCGGTCATACCCCTCCACTTT.

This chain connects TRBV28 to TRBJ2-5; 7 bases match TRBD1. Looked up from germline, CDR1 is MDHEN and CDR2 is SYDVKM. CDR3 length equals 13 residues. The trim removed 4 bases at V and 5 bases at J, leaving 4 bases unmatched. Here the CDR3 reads CASSSQGWETQYF. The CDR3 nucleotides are TGTGCCAGCAGTTCACAGGGGTGGGAGACCCAGTACTTC.

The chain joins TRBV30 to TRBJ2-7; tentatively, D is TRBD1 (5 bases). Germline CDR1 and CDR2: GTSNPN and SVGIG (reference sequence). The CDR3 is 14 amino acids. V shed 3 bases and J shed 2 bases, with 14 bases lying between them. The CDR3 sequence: CAWSSGQLTYEQYF. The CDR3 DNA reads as TGTGCCTGGAGCTCTGGACAACTAACCTACGAGCAGTACTTC.

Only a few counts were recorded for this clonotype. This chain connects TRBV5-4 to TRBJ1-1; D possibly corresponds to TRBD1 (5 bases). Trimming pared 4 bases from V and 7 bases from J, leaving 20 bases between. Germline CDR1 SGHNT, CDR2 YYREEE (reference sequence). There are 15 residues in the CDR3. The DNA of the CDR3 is TGTGCCAGCAGCCATTGGCAGGGCTATGCTTTTGAAGCTTTCTTT. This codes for CASSHWQGYAFEAFF. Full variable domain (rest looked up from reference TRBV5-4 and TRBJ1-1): ETGVTQSPTHLIKTRGQQVTLRCSSQSGHNTVSWYQQALGQGPQFIFQYYREEENGRGNFPPRFSGLQFPNYSSELNVNALELDDSALYLCASSHWQGYAFEAFFGQGTRLTVV.

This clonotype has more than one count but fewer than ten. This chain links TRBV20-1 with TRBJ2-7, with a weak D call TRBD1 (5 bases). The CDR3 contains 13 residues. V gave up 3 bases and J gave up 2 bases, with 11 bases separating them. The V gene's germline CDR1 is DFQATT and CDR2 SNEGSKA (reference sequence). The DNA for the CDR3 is TGCAGTGCTAGGTCCAGGGTAACCTACGAGCAGTACTTC. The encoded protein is CSARSRVTYEQYF.

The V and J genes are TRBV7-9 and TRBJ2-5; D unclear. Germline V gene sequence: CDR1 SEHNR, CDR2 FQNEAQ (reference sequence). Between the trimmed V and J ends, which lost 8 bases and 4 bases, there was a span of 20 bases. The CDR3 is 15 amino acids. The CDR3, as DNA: TGTGCCAGCGCTCGAGGTCTCTCATGGGGAGAGACCCAGTACTTC. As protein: CASARGLSWGETQYF.